A single sample gave rise to the 28 T cell receptor beta chains below, sequenced in a study of CD8 T cells in ankylosing spondylitis. TCRdb reprocessed the 5' RACE reads via MiXCR and lists one record per CDR3 protein. The sample holds 150,000 to 200,000 distinct CDR3 sequences, 10% to 15% seen once. Sequenced input: blood, either unsorted or a sorted T cell fraction (not recorded which). Receptor source: a female donor with ankylosing spondylitis or in good health (not recorded which).

This rearrangement joins TRBV6-2 or TRBV6-3 to TRBJ2-1; D possibly matches TRBD1 or TRBD2 (6 bases each). The CDR3 contains 16 residues. Germline-derived CDR1 and CDR2 are MNHEY and SVGEGT. Trimming removed 2 bases at V and 6 bases at J, with 17 bases between. The CDR3 is CASSYRGTYIPNEQFF. CDR3 coding DNA: TGTGCCAGCAGTTACAGGGGGACTTATATCCCCAATGAGCAGTTCTTC.

This clonotype was found many times. The gene calls are TRBV4-3 and TRBJ1-5; TRBD1 aligns across 9 bases. The CDR3 spans 18 residues. Germline V lookup: CDR1 LGHNA, CDR2 YSLEER. Trimming at V came to 0 bases and at J to 6 bases, leaving 12 bases not matched to a gene. DNA for the CDR3: TGCGCCAGCAGCCAAGATCGCTCACAACAGGGGGCAACTCAGCCCCAGCATTTT. It translates to CASSQDRSQQGATQPQHF.

This clonotype has at least ten counts. The V and J genes are TRBV6-2 or TRBV6-3 and TRBJ2-3; TRBD2 matches 9 bases. Per germline, CDR1 MNHEY and CDR2 SVGEGT. The CDR3 runs to 13 residues. Trimming cost V 8 bases and J 10 bases; bases outside gene matches: 10. Here the CDR3 DNA reads TGTGCCAGCTTAGACCTAGCGGGGCAGGCGCAGTATTTT. It specifies CASLDLAGQAQYF.

The chain couples TRBV12-3 or TRBV12-4 to TRBJ2-3; the D gene is possibly TRBD1 (5 bases). V lost 5 bases and J 3 bases, leaving 12 bases between the germline ends. There are 14 residues in the CDR3. As DNA, the CDR3 is TGTGCCAGCAGTAAACAGGACGGGACAGATACGCAGTATTTT. This gives the protein CASSKQDGTDTQYF.

This clonotype was picked up many times. The J gene is TRBJ1-2, the V gene TRBV4-1; TRBD1 is a possible D gene (6 bases). Trimming removed 1 base from V and 2 bases from J, with 8 bases in between. CDR3 length: 14 amino acids. CDR1 and CDR2 from the germline V gene are MGHRA and YSYEKL. The CDR3 reads CASSQGQANYGYTF. The CDR3 DNA reads TGCGCCAGCAGCCAAGGACAGGCAAACTATGGCTACACCTTC.

This clonotype showed up many times. The CDR3 is CSVEGTGRYEQYF. DNA for the CDR3: TGCAGCGTTGAAGGGACAGGGCGATACGAGCAGTACTTC. The chain is built from TRBV29-1 and TRBJ2-7; 8 bases align to TRBD1. The J segment lost 4 bases and the V segment lost 1 base, leaving 3 bases of the junction unmatched. The CDR3 has 13 amino acids. Germline V gives CDR1 SQVTM, CDR2 ANQGSEA.

The J gene is TRBJ1-1, the V gene TRBV30; D gene uncertain. Trimming took 2 bases from V and 1 from J, leaving 8 bases between them. Germline CDR1 is GTSNPN and CDR2 is SVGIG (reference sequence). CDR3 size: 13 residues. The CDR3 here is CAWSWGGNTEAFF. The CDR3 bases are TGTGCCTGGAGTTGGGGAGGGAACACTGAAGCTTTCTTT.

As to this clonotype: At one of its ends the junction is not consistent with the germline gene, which may arise from a read error. This chain connects TRBV20-1 to TRBJ2-2, with D perhaps being TRBD1 or TRBD2 (5 bases each). The length of the CDR3 is 16 residues. CDR1 and CDR2 (germline): DFQATT, SNEGSKA (reference sequence). The chain's CDR3 is CCATFLGDLLYGELFF. The CDR3 DNA reads as TGCTGTGCTACATTCCTGGGGGATTTGTTGTACGGGGAGCTGTTTTTT.

This clonotype was picked up many times. V gene TRBV20-1 combines with J gene TRBJ2-1; tentatively, D is TRBD2 (7 bases). The germline V gene has CDR1 DFQATT and CDR2 SNEGSKA (reference sequence). V was shortened by 3 bases and J by 8 bases, with 14 bases between the two germline ends. This CDR3 region has 13 residues. The CDR3: CSASRGAGDEQFF. CDR3 nucleotide sequence: TGCAGTGCTAGTCGGGGGGCAGGGGATGAGCAGTTCTTC.

This clonotype was detected once. It is unclear where the CDR3 begins or ends on the DNA, so no DNA is shown, and the CDR3 is as TCRdb lists it. The rearrangement joins TRBV12-3 or TRBV12-4 to TRBJ1-5; TRBD1, as called in the table, went unchecked against the DNA. With termini counted, the CDR3 has 18 amino acids. The CDR3 sequence is CASCFLDRVSFSDQPQHF.

The sample holds many counts of this clonotype. This chain links TRBV5-6 with TRBJ1-4; no definite D call. V was trimmed by 0 bases and J by 0 bases, leaving 9 bases between them. This CDR3 comprises 16 residues. CDR1 is SGHDT, CDR2 YYEEEE, per germline. CDR3: CASSLVPAATNEKLFF. In DNA form, the CDR3 reads TGTGCCAGCAGCTTGGTCCCAGCTGCAACTAATGAAAAACTGTTTTTT.

This clonotype appeared many times. V gene TRBV24-1 combines with J gene TRBJ2-6; tentative D call: TRBD1 (6 bases). V shed 2 bases and J shed 2 bases, with 6 bases lying between them. Germline CDR1 KGHDR, CDR2 SFDVKD. This CDR3 region has 15 residues. CDR3 DNA: TGTGCCACCAGTGATTCAGGGGCTGGGGCCAACGTCCTGACTTTC. Its translation: CATSDSGAGANVLTF.

In this sample, this clonotype turned up many times. The chain recombines TRBV5-1 with TRBJ1-4; 10 nucleotides match TRBD1. The CDR3 spans 16 residues. Germline loops: CDR1 SGHRS, CDR2 YFSETQ. V lost 2 bases, J lost 2 bases, and 3 bases stayed unmatched. CDR3 in amino acids: CASSFDRGLTNEKLFF. CDR3 nucleotide sequence: TGCGCCAGCAGCTTTGACAGGGGGCTGACTAATGAAAAACTGTTTTTT.

Ten or more counts support this clonotype. The chain uses TRBV6-1 and TRBJ2-3, with 10 bases identical to TRBD1. This CDR3 spans 17 amino acids. Germline values: CDR1 MNHNS, CDR2 SASEGT. Trimming removed 6 bases from V and 6 bases from J; junction bases left unmatched: 15. CDR3 DNA: TGTGCCAGCAGACACCTTCGGACAGGGGGATGGTGGGATACGCAGTATTTT. It is translated as CASRHLRTGGWWDTQYF.

This clonotype was detected only a few times. The V gene is TRBV27, the J gene TRBJ1-5; D possibly corresponds to TRBD1 (5 bases). This CDR3 spans 19 amino acids. The germline CDR1 and CDR2 sequences are MNHEY and SMNVEV (reference sequence). Trimming stripped 7 bases from V and 0 bases from J, with 25 bases between. For the CDR3, the DNA is TGTGCCAGCAAATTTCTATCAGCGACAGCTGAGGGTAGCAATCAGCCCCAGCATTTT. It codes for CASKFLSATAEGSNQPQHF.

To note about this clonotype: The junction departs from the called germline gene at one end, perhaps through a read error. CDR3 sequence: CASCEGQMNTEAFF. The CDR3 DNA reads TGTGCCAGCTGTGAGGGACAGATGAACACTGAAGCTTTCTTT. The chain has TRBV6-1 and TRBJ1-1; 7 positions match TRBD1. Germline V gene sequence: CDR1 MNHNS, CDR2 SASEGT. This CDR3 region has 14 residues.

The sample holds a few counts of this clonotype. The rearrangement joins TRBV20-1 to TRBJ2-7; 9 positions match TRBD1. Unmatched junction bases numbered 4, after V lost 5 bases and J lost 2 bases. The CDR3 loop spans 13 amino acids. Germline loops: CDR1 DFQATT, CDR2 SNEGSKA (reference sequence). The CDR3 loop reads CSAGGQGTYEQYF. In DNA form, the CDR3 reads TGCAGTGCTGGAGGACAGGGGACCTACGAGCAGTACTTC.

This clonotype was detected ten times or more. The chain joins TRBV9 to TRBJ2-7, with TRBD2 identical over 8 bases. The CDR3 sequence is 15 residues long. Germline V lookup: CDR1 SGDLS, CDR2 YYNGEE. V lost 3 bases, J lost 4 bases, and 9 bases stayed unmatched. This CDR3 is CASSARLAPDYEQYF. The CDR3 nucleotides read TGTGCCAGCAGCGCCAGACTAGCGCCCGATTACGAGCAGTACTTC. The full variable domain, its missing parts supplied by reference TRBV9 and TRBJ2-7, is DSGVTQTPKHLITATGQRVTLRCSPRSGDLSVYWYQQSLDQGLQFLIQYYNGEERAKGNILERFSAQQFPDLHSELNLSSLELGDSALYFCASSARLAPDYEQYFGPGTRLTVT.

This clonotype was observed many times. The chain carries TRBV20-1 and TRBJ2-1; D uncertain. Trimming stripped 0 bases from V and 12 bases from J, with 9 bases between. This CDR3 has 11 amino acids. Germline V lookup: CDR1 DFQATT, CDR2 SNEGSKA (reference sequence). The CDR3 DNA is TGCAGTGCTAGAGATGTCTTTGGGCAGTTCTTC. Translating it yields CSARDVFGQFF.

This clonotype was seen only a few times. The rearrangement joins TRBV20-1 to TRBJ2-3; D is unclear. The CDR3 loop spans 11 amino acids. The germline CDR1 and CDR2 sequences are DFQATT and SNEGSKA (reference sequence). Trimming removed 4 bases from V and 8 bases from J, with 10 bases in between. CDR3 nucleotides: TGCAGTGCTAATTATCTCGTTACGCAGTATTTT. Translating it yields CSANYLVTQYF.

There are a few counts of this clonotype. The genes are TRBV5-5 and TRBJ2-1; 12 nucleotides agree with TRBD2. This CDR3 has 16 residues. The ends lost 3 bases at V and 3 bases at J; junction bases unmatched: 4. From germline, CDR1 is SGHKS and CDR2 YYEKEE (reference sequence). The CDR3 DNA sequence: TGTGCCAGCAGCTCAAGACTAGCGGGAGACTACAATGAGCAGTTCTTC. This encodes CASSSRLAGDYNEQFF.

This clonotype was recorded a few times. The J gene is TRBJ2-2, the V gene TRBV7-2; D remains unclear. V dropped 5 bases and J dropped 7 bases, with 11 bases sitting between them. Germline CDR1 reads SGHTA; CDR2 reads FQGNSA. The CDR3 has 13 residues. The CDR3 bases are TGTGCCAGCAGCCGGAATCCGGGCGGGGAGCTGTTTTTT. Protein sequence: CASSRNPGGELFF.

This clonotype has a handful of counts. The chain combines TRBV5-1 with TRBJ2-1; 8 nucleotides agree with TRBD2. Trimming at V came to 2 bases and at J to 7 bases, leaving 8 bases not matched to a gene. There are 15 residues in the CDR3. CDR1 SGHRS and CDR2 YFSETQ come from the germline V gene. CDR3: CASSLSSGQANEQFF. The CDR3 nucleotides read TGCGCCAGCAGCTTATCTAGCGGGCAAGCGAATGAGCAGTTCTTC.

Regarding this clonotype: This may be a read error, as it is one base from a much larger clone. As DNA, the CDR3 is TGTGCCACCAGTCGGGACAGCATCCTTAATGAGCAGTTCTTC. Residues: CATSRDSILNEQFF. The genes are TRBV10-3 and TRBJ2-1; 7 nucleotides line up with TRBD1. There are 14 residues in the CDR3. From germline, CDR1 is ENHRY and CDR2 SYGVKD.

The V gene is TRBV7-2, the J gene TRBJ2-1, with D possibly being TRBD2 (5 bases). Trimming left V 1 base short and J 0 bases short, with 25 bases between. The CDR3 has 21 residues. Germline CDR1 and CDR2: SGHTA and FQGNSA. The DNA for the CDR3 is TGTGCCAGCAGCTTAGGGCGGAGCGAGAAGCGGCCGCTGAGCTCCTACAATGAGCAGTTCTTC. Amino acid sequence: CASSLGRSEKRPLSSYNEQFF.

This clonotype was found a few times. V usage is TRBV7-2 and J usage is TRBJ2-7; TRBD2 matches 14 bases. CDR3 length: 15 amino acids. The trim removed 5 bases at V and 4 bases at J, leaving 4 bases unmatched. CDR1 and CDR2 (germline): SGHTA, FQGNSA. CDR3 DNA: TGTGCCAGCAGCCGGACTAGCGGGGGGAGTTACGAGCAGTACTTC. This codes for CASSRTSGGSYEQYF. Full variable domain (outside the CDR3, taken from reference TRBV7-2 and TRBJ2-7): GAGVSQSPSNKVTEKGKDVELRCDPISGHTALYWYRQSLGQGLEFLIYFQGNSAPDKSGLPSDRFSAERTGGSVSTLTIQRTQQEDSAVYLCASSRTSGGSYEQYFGPGTRLTVT.

This clonotype was seen many times. V gene TRBV6-1 combines with J gene TRBJ1-5; no definite D call. The germline V and J ends were trimmed by 6 bases and 3 bases, with 12 bases remaining between them. Germline lookup yields CDR1 MNHNS and CDR2 SASEGT. This CDR3 is 14 amino acids long. CDR3 in amino acids: CASRRTDLNQPQHF. CDR3 bases: TGTGCCAGCAGACGGACCGACCTCAATCAGCCCCAGCATTTT.

This clonotype was found many times. The chain uses TRBV28 and TRBJ1-4; D is ambiguous. V shed 5 bases and J shed 7 bases, with 17 bases lying between them. The CDR3 length is 15 residues. The germline gives CDR1 MDHEN, CDR2 SYDVKM. The CDR3 DNA reads TGTGCCAGCAGTCAAAGGGAGGCGCGGGGTGAAAAACTGTTTTTT. Translating gives CASSQREARGEKLFF.